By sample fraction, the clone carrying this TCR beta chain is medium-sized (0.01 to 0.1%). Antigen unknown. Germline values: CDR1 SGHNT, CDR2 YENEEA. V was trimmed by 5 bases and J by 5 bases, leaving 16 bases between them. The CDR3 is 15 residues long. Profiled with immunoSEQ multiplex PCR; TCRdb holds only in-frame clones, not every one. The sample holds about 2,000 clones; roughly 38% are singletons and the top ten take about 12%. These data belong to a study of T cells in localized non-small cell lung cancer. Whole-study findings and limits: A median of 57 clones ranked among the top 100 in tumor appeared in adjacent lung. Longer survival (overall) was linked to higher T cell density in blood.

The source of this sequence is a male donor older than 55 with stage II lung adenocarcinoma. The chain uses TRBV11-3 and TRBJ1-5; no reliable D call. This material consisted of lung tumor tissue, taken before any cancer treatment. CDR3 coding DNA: TGTGCCAGCAGCCCGGCCCCGGCGGTCGATCAGCCCCAGCATTTT. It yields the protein CASSPAPAVDQPQHF.